Shown below are 30 T cell receptor beta chains from a single sample sequenced in a study of long-term antiretroviral therapy in people with HIV. Sequencing used immunoSEQ v3.0 at survey level. Here immunoSEQ multiplex PCR was the method, and the copy in TCRdb shows in-frame clones only, minus some. The data show about 15,000 clones, 81% seen once. Sequencing used unsorted PBMCs, obtained approximately 1.3 years before starting antiretroviral therapy. Receptor source: a man aged 30 to 39 with HIV.

CDR3 residues: CASSPLTPSNTEAFF. The CDR3 nucleotides are TGTGCCAGCAGCCCGTTAACACCTTCGAACACTGAAGCTTTCTTT. This chain uses TRBV5-6 with TRBJ1-1; D is uncertain. Germline V gene lookup returns CDR1 SGHDT and CDR2 YYEEEE. CDR3 length: 15 amino acids. The ends were cut back, 4 bases at V and 1 base at J, with 14 bases in the middle.

V is TRBV14 and J is TRBJ2-4; no definite D call. Germline V gene data show CDR1 as SGHDN and CDR2 as FVKESK. The CDR3 length is 12 residues. Trimming pared 5 bases from V and 6 bases from J, leaving 8 bases between. CDR3 sequence (DNA): TGTGCCAGCAGCTCCCAACGAAACATTCAGTACTTC. Translation: CASSSQRNIQYF.

This clone came up once. The chain couples TRBV10-3 to TRBJ2-7, with D unresolved. The CDR3 consists of 11 residues. The V end lost 4 bases, the J end lost 2 bases, and 3 bases lay between the germline ends. The germline V gene encodes CDR1 ENHRY and CDR2 SYGVKD. CDR3 sequence (DNA): TGTGCCATCAGTGGAACCTACGAGCAGTACTTC. It is translated as CAISGTYEQYF.

The rearrangement uses TRBV5-4 and TRBJ2-7; weak D call: TRBD2 (5 bases). The CDR3 runs to 14 residues. Germline-derived CDR1 and CDR2 are SGHNT and YYREEE (reference sequence). The V and J ends lost 1 base and 2 bases respectively, with 10 bases between them. CDR3 sequence (DNA): TGTGCCAGCAGCTTGAGAGGGAATGCCTACGAGCAGTACTTC. Translating it yields CASSLRGNAYEQYF.

CDR3 nucleotides: TGTGCCAGCAGCTTAGCCACACCTTCCCAAGAGACCCAGTACTTC. As protein: CASSLATPSQETQYF. The chain combines TRBV7-2 with TRBJ2-5; D gene uncertain. The CDR3 contains 15 residues. Deletions cut 0 bases from V and 1 base from J, with 9 bases between. Germline assignment: CDR1 SGHTA and CDR2 FQGNSA.

The V gene is TRBV13, the J gene TRBJ2-7, with TRBD2 as a possible D gene (6 bases). V was pared by 5 bases and J by 3 bases, with 14 bases between. The germline V gene encodes CDR1 PRHDT and CDR2 FYEKMQ (reference sequence). CDR3 size: 14 residues. The CDR3 here is CASSGGLALYEQYF. CDR3 bases: TGTGCCAGCAGCGGGGGACTGGCCCTCTACGAGCAGTACTTC. Based on the CDR3 plus reference TRBV13 and TRBJ2-7, the full variable domain is AAGVIQSPRHLIKEKRETATLKCYPIPRHDTVYWYQQGPGQDPQFLISFYEKMQSDKGSIPDRFSAQQFSDYHSELNMSSLELGDSALYFCASSGGLALYEQYFGPGTRLTVT.

The chain uses TRBV7-8 and TRBJ1-1; weak D call: TRBD1 (5 bases). V was cut by 5 bases and J by 1 base, with 20 bases left in between. The CDR3 has 17 residues. CDR1 is SGHVS and CDR2 is FQNEAQ in the germline V gene. CDR3 protein: CASSQTGTPGGNTEAFF. CDR3 sequence (DNA): TGTGCCAGCAGCCAGACCGGGACGCCTGGAGGGAACACTGAAGCTTTCTTT. The variable domain in full, with the rest retrieved from reference TRBV7-8 and TRBJ1-1, is GAGVSQSPRYKVAKRGQDVALRCDPISGHVSLFWYQQALGQGPEFLTYFQNEAQLDKSGLPSDRFFAERPEGSVSTLKIQRTQQEDSAVYLCASSQTGTPGGNTEAFFGQGTRLTVV.

The V gene is TRBV2, the J gene TRBJ2-5; tentatively, D is TRBD1 or TRBD2 (6 bases each). Germline V gives CDR1 SNHLY, CDR2 FYNNEI. With 5 bases removed from V and 5 bases from J, the gap between germline ends came to 12 bases. The CDR3 runs 13 residues. The CDR3 reads CASSRGAVETQYF. CDR3 in DNA: TGTGCCAGCAGTAGGGGGGCGGTGGAGACCCAGTACTTC.

J is TRBJ2-1 and V is TRBV11-3; tentative D call: TRBD1 (6 bases). Germline CDR1 is SGHNT and CDR2 is YENEEA. The CDR3 loop spans 15 amino acids. Trimming left V 5 bases short and J 4 bases short, with 15 bases between. The CDR3 loop is CASSAGKGGYNEQFF. The CDR3 nucleotides read TGTGCCAGCAGCGCCGGGAAAGGGGGTTACAATGAGCAGTTCTTC.

This clone came up a few times. The V call is TRBV4-1, the J call TRBJ1-5; D is possibly TRBD1 (5 bases). Looked up from germline, CDR1 is MGHRA and CDR2 is YSYEKL. The CDR3 spans 17 residues. V dropped 2 bases and J dropped 2 bases, with 16 bases sitting between them. The CDR3 sequence: CASSQTWDPQRNQPQHF. In DNA form, the CDR3 reads TGCGCCAGCAGCCAAACCTGGGACCCACAGCGCAATCAGCCCCAGCATTTT.

This chain joins TRBV19 and TRBJ2-1; maybe TRBD2 (6 bases). CDR3 length equals 13 residues. V was clipped by 6 bases and J by 8 bases, with 14 bases between them. Per germline, CDR1 LNHDA and CDR2 SQIVND (reference sequence). CDR3 protein: CASSITSSHEQFF. DNA for the CDR3: TGTGCCAGTAGCATAACTAGCTCCCATGAGCAGTTCTTC.

The V gene is TRBV7-9, the J gene TRBJ1-1; D is uncertain. Looked up from germline, CDR1 is SEHNR and CDR2 is FQNEAQ (reference sequence). V lost 3 bases to trimming and J lost 1 base, with 12 bases between them. The length of the CDR3 is 15 residues. This CDR3 is CASSFIENGNTEAFF. For the CDR3, the DNA is TGTGCCAGCAGCTTTATAGAGAATGGGAACACTGAAGCTTTCTTT.

The chain carries TRBV6-5 and TRBJ1-1; 8 bases match TRBD1. V lost 0 bases and J lost 2; bases outside the gene matches: 5. Germline-derived CDR1 and CDR2 are MNHEY and SVGAGI. The CDR3 has 16 residues. CDR3 amino acids: CASSYSKTGANTEAFF. The CDR3, as DNA: TGTGCCAGCAGTTACTCGAAGACAGGGGCAAACACTGAAGCTTTCTTT.

This clone showed up just once. This chain connects TRBV10-3 to TRBJ2-7; perhaps TRBD2 as D (6 bases). Germline-derived CDR1 and CDR2 are ENHRY and SYGVKD. V lost 0 bases, J lost 2 bases, and 14 bases lay in between. The CDR3 is made up of 16 amino acids. The CDR3, as DNA: TGTGCCATCAGTGAGTCCGGAGGCCGGGGGACCTACGAGCAGTACTTC. This codes for CAISESGGRGTYEQYF.

The rearrangement uses TRBV7-2 and TRBJ2-7, with 7 bases aligning to TRBD1. The germline V gene has CDR1 SGHTA and CDR2 FQGNSA. V shed 0 bases, J shed 0 bases, and the junction held 2 bases outside the gene matches. This CDR3 spans 15 amino acids. CDR3 sequence (DNA): TGTGCCAGCAGCTTAGCTCCAGGGGGCTCCTACGAGCAGTACTTC. Translated: CASSLAPGGSYEQYF.

The gene calls are TRBV27 and TRBJ1-4, with a possible D match to TRBD1 (5 bases). Germline V CDR1 and CDR2: MNHEY, SMNVEV (reference sequence). V lost 5 bases and J lost 8, with 15 bases in between. The CDR3 extends over 14 amino acids. Written as DNA, the CDR3 is TGTGCCAGCAGTCCCTGGGGAAGGGACGAAAAACTGTTTTTT. Its translation is CASSPWGRDEKLFF.

CDR3 sequence (DNA): TGCGCCAGCAGCTTGATGCCGGCTAGCACAGATACGCAGTATTTT. Protein sequence: CASSLMPASTDTQYF. This chain joins TRBV5-1 and TRBJ2-3; no firm D call. V lost 1 base and J lost 0, with 9 bases in between. The germline V gene encodes CDR1 SGHRS and CDR2 YFSETQ. The CDR3 runs 15 residues.

The count of this clone is one. CDR3: CAWSLTMGLADTGELFF. Here the CDR3 DNA reads TGTGCCTGGAGCCTGACTATGGGACTAGCGGACACCGGGGAGCTGTTTTTT. This chain connects TRBV30 to TRBJ2-2, with 11 bases matching TRBD2. Germline V gene data show CDR1 as GTSNPN and CDR2 as SVGIG (reference sequence). This CDR3 is 17 amino acids long. The junction had 9 bases not matched to a gene; V was cut back by 3 bases and J by 3 bases.

The V call is TRBV6-1, the J call TRBJ2-1, with unresolved D. Per germline, CDR1 MNHNS and CDR2 SASEGT. V lost 0 bases and J 0 bases, leaving 9 bases between the germline ends. The CDR3 sequence is 16 residues long. The CDR3 DNA follows: TGTGCCAGCAGTGAAGCTGGCGGAGCCTCCTACAATGAGCAGTTCTTC. Protein: CASSEAGGASYNEQFF.

The J gene is TRBJ1-4, the V gene TRBV5-6; 7 nucleotides agree with TRBD1. The CDR3 has 17 residues. The germline CDR1 and CDR2 sequences are SGHDT and YYEEEE. V shed 4 bases, J shed 0 bases, and the junction held 9 bases outside the gene matches. The CDR3 is CASSISGGLATNEKLFF. As DNA, the CDR3 is TGTGCCAGCAGCATTTCAGGGGGTCTGGCAACTAATGAAAAACTGTTTTTT.

This chain links TRBV7-3 with TRBJ1-2; no definite D call. Germline lookup yields CDR1 SGHTA and CDR2 FQGTGA. Deletions cut 4 bases from V and 5 bases from J, with 11 bases between. This CDR3 contains 13 residues. The chain's CDR3 is CASSSQDGYGYTF. DNA for the CDR3: TGTGCCAGCAGCTCCCAGGACGGATATGGCTACACCTTC.

The chain couples TRBV15 to TRBJ2-7; D possibly uses TRBD1 or TRBD2 (6 bases each). Germline V gene lookup returns CDR1 LNHNV and CDR2 YYDKDF (reference sequence). V was pared by 0 bases and J by 6 bases, with 9 bases between. The CDR3 covers 13 residues. CDR3 coding DNA: TGTGCCACCAGCAGAGAACAGGGAGGCGAGCAGTACTTC. Protein sequence: CATSREQGGEQYF.

This chain uses TRBV5-1 with TRBJ2-7; TRBD2 matches 12 bases. Germline CDR1 reads SGHRS; CDR2 reads YFSETQ. This CDR3 has 16 amino acids. The V gene end was trimmed by 0 bases and the J gene end by 6 bases; junction bases not matched to a gene: 7. CDR3 DNA sequence: TGCGCCAGCAGCTTGGGGTCCACTAGCGGGAGGACCGAGCAGTACTTC. This sequence encodes CASSLGSTSGRTEQYF. The complete variable domain, with remaining parts taken from reference TRBV5-1 and TRBJ2-7, reads KAGVTQTPRYLIKTRGQQVTLSCSPISGHRSVSWYQQTPGQGLQFLFEYFSETQRNKGNFPGRFSGRQFSNSRSEMNVSTLELGDSALYLCASSLGSTSGRTEQYFGPGTRLTVT.

Here the CDR3 reads CASSMRGPEQFF. DNA for the CDR3: TGTGCCAGTAGTATGAGGGGACCTGAGCAGTTCTTC. The chain recombines TRBV19 with TRBJ2-1; D possibly uses TRBD1 or TRBD2 (5 bases each). Trimming left V 3 bases short and J 9 bases short, with 9 bases between. The CDR3 spans 12 residues. In germline, CDR1 is LNHDA, CDR2 SQIVND (reference sequence). Drawing the rest from reference TRBV19 and TRBJ2-1, the complete variable domain is DGGITQSPKYLFRKEGQNVTLSCEQNLNHDAMYWYRQDPGQGLRLIYYSQIVNDFQKGDIAEGYSVSREKKESFPLTVTSAQKNPTAFYLCASSMRGPEQFFGPGTRLTVL.

The chain joins TRBV6-5 to TRBJ2-1; D is possibly TRBD2 (5 bases). This CDR3 region has 15 residues. Per the germline V gene, CDR1 is MNHEY and CDR2 is SVGAGI. V shed 6 bases and J shed 6 bases, with 18 bases lying between them. The CDR3 loop is CASRRYRTGSNEQFF. The CDR3 DNA follows: TGTGCCAGCAGGAGGTACCGAACGGGAAGCAATGAGCAGTTCTTC.

The chain recombines TRBV10-3 with TRBJ1-5; no clear D. Trimming took 7 bases from V and 4 from J, leaving 11 bases between them. Germline loops: CDR1 ENHRY, CDR2 SYGVKD. This CDR3 comprises 13 residues. Written as DNA, the CDR3 is TGTGCCATCAATTCGGGGATTAATCAGCCCCAGCATTTT. Its translation is CAINSGINQPQHF.

The chain joins TRBV14 to TRBJ2-2; no firm D call. Trimming removed 6 bases at V and 6 bases at J, with 5 bases between. CDR3 size: 11 residues. Germline CDR1 and CDR2: SGHDN and FVKESK. The CDR3 DNA follows: TGTGCCAGCAGTTGGGCCGGGGAGCTGTTTTTT. Translated, it gives CASSWAGELFF.

The chain uses TRBV28 and TRBJ1-3; D is ambiguous. The CDR3 has 16 residues. Germline CDR1 reads MDHEN; CDR2 reads SYDVKM. V was cut by 7 bases and J by 0 bases, with 16 bases left in between. Here the CDR3 DNA reads TGTGCCAGCACCCCTACCAGAGCAAGCTCTGGAAACACCATATATTTT. Its translation: CASTPTRASSGNTIYF.

V gene TRBV28 combines with J gene TRBJ1-5; weak D call: TRBD1 (5 bases). This CDR3 is built from 14 residues. V gave up 5 bases and J gave up 2 bases, with 10 bases separating them. CDR1 and CDR2 from the germline V gene are MDHEN and SYDVKM. The CDR3 reads CASSGGMGNQPQHF. The CDR3 DNA follows: TGTGCCAGCAGTGGGGGGATGGGCAATCAGCCCCAGCATTTT.

CDR3 DNA sequence: TGTGCCAGCGGTCGGCTAGCGGGAGCCACGGGATACATCGAGCAGTTCTTC. This codes for CASGRLAGATGYIEQFF. This chain connects TRBV28 to TRBJ2-1; 10 nucleotides agree with TRBD2. CDR1 is MDHEN, CDR2 SYDVKM, per germline. With 8 bases clipped from V and 10 bases from J, the junction kept 20 bases outside the gene matches. This CDR3 comprises 17 residues.